The sequence of this TCR beta chain was determined in a study of T cells in women clearing cervical HPV infection. Study as a whole: Case blood drawn at lesion detection; control blood after infection cleared. Case blood was drawn a median approximately 150 days after lesion detection. HLA type could not be excluded as a confounder. Study observations and caveats: Cases and controls were distinguished at AUC about 0.8 by richness and V genes.

The CDR3 length is 14 residues. Trimming removed 0 bases at V and 6 bases at J, with 12 bases between. The V gene's germline CDR1 is GTSNPN and CDR2 SVGIG (reference sequence). The table came from immunoSEQ multiplex PCR; TCRdb's copy has only in-frame clones and leaves some out. The sample's table shows 15,000 to 20,000 clones. Notes on this clone: Antigen specificity is unknown. The read stops 3 residues short of the end of the CDR3; the missing end is completed from the germline J gene.

This TCR was sampled from a woman between 18 and 70 years old with a cervical HPV16 infection that either progressed to CIN3+ or cleared (not recorded which). The sample taken for sequencing was blood buffy coat. The chain links TRBV30 to TRBJ1-5; a possible D gene is TRBD1 (6 bases). The CDR3 DNA, read in part, is TGTGCCTGGAGTGTACGGGGGGGGGCTCAGCCC. It codes for CAWSVRGGAQP. The entire CDR3 protein is CAWSVRGGAQPQHF.